This TCR beta chain appears in the sequencing data of a study of immune cell composition in non-small cell lung cancer. Study-wide results and caveats: Lung adenocarcinomas had lower top 10 clone scores and clonality than squamous tumours. Tumour TCR-beta clonality showed no significant link to smoking pack-years.

Comments on this clone: No antigen is known for it.

CDR3 length equals 14 residues. From germline, CDR1 is SGHAT and CDR2 FQNNGV. V gave up 5 bases and J gave up 6 bases; unmatched junction bases: 7. This table comes from immunoSEQ multiplex PCR, and its TCRdb copy is limited to in-frame clones, with some not included. The table records 7,300 or so clones, around 80% of them present only once. Frozen unsorted single-cell suspensions supplied the genomic DNA. The chain joins TRBV11-2 to TRBJ2-1; 7 bases are shared with TRBD1. This TCR derives from a human donor with non-small cell lung cancer. The sequenced material came from lung tumor tissue. CDR3 amino acids: CASSPEAGGNEQFF. For the CDR3, the DNA is TGTGCCAGCAGCCCGGAGGCAGGGGGCAATGAGCAGTTCTTC.